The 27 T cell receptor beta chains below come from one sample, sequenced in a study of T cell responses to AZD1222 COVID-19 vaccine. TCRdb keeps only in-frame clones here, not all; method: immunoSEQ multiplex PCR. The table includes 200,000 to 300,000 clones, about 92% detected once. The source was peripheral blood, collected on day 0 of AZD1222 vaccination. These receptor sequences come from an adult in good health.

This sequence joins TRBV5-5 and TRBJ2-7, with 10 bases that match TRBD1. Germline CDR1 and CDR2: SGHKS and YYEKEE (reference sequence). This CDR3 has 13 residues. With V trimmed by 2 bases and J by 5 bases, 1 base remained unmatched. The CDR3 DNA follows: TGTGCCAGCAGCTTTGGGACAGGGGACGAGCAGTACTTC. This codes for CASSFGTGDEQYF.

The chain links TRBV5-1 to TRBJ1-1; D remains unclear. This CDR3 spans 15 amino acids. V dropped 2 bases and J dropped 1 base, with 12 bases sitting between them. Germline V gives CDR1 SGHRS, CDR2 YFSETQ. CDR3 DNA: TGCGCCAGCAGCTTCCAACCGACGGGGAACACTGAAGCTTTCTTT. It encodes CASSFQPTGNTEAFF.

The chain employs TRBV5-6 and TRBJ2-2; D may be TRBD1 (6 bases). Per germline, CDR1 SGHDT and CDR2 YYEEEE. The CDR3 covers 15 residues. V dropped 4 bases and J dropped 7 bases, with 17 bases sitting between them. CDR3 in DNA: TGTGCCAGCAGCCGAAAGGGGGAGTGGGTCGGGGAGCTGTTTTTT. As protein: CASSRKGEWVGELFF.

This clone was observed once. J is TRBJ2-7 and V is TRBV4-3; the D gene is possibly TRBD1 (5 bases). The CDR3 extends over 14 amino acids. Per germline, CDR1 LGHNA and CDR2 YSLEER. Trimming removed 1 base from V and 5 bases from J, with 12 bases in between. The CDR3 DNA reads TGCGCCAGCAGCCAAGGGGCAGGGTGGAACGAGCAGTACTTC. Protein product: CASSQGAGWNEQYF.

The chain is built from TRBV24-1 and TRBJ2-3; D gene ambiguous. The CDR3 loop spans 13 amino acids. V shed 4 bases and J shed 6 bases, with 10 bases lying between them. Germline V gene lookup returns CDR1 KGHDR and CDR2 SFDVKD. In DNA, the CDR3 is TGTGCCACCAGTGACCCTTCCTGGGATACGCAGTATTTT. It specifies CATSDPSWDTQYF.

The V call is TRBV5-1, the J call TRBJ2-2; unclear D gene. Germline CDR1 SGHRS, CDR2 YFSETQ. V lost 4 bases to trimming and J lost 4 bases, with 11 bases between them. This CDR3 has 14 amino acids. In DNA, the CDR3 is TGCGCCAGCAGCGCTCTAGAACCCACCGGGGAGCTGTTTTTT. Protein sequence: CASSALEPTGELFF. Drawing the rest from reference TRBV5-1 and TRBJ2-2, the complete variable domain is KAGVTQTPRYLIKTRGQQVTLSCSPISGHRSVSWYQQTPGQGLQFLFEYFSETQRNKGNFPGRFSGRQFSNSRSEMNVSTLELGDSALYLCASSALEPTGELFFGEGSRLTVL.

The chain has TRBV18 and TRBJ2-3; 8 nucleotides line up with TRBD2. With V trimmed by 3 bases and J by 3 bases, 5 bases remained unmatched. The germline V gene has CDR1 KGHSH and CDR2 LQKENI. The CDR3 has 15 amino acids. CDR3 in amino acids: CASSPREGQTDTQYF. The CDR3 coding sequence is TGTGCCAGCTCACCCCGGGAGGGCCAAACAGATACGCAGTATTTT.

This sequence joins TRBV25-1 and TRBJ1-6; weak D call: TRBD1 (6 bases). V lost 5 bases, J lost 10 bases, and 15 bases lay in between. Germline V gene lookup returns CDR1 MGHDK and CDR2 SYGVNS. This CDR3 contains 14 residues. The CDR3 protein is CASSRYEQGSPLHF. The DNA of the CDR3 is TGTGCCAGCAGTCGTTACGAACAGGGCTCACCCCTCCACTTT.

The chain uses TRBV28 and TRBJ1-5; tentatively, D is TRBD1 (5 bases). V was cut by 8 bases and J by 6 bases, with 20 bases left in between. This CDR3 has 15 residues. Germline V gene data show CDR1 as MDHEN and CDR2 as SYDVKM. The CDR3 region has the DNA TGTGCCAGCCTTCAGGGCGACATAGTTGGTCAGCCCCAGCATTTT. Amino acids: CASLQGDIVGQPQHF. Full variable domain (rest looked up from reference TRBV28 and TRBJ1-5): DVKVTQSSRYLVKRTGEKVFLECVQDMDHENMFWYRQDPGLGLRLIYFSYDVKMKEKGDIPEGYSVSREKKERFSLILESASTNQTSMYLCASLQGDIVGQPQHFGDGTRLSIL.

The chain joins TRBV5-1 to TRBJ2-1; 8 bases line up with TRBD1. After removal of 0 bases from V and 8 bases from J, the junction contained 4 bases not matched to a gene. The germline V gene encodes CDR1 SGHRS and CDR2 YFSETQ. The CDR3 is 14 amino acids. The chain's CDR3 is CASSLGTGSYEQFF. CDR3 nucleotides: TGCGCCAGCAGCTTGGGGACAGGGTCCTATGAGCAGTTCTTC.

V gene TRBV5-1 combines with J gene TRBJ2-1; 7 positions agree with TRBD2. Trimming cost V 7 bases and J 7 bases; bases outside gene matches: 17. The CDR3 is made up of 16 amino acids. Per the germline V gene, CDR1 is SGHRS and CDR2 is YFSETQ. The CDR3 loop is CASHMTAGANTNEQFF. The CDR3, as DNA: TGCGCCAGCCACATGACCGCGGGAGCTAATACGAATGAGCAGTTCTTC.

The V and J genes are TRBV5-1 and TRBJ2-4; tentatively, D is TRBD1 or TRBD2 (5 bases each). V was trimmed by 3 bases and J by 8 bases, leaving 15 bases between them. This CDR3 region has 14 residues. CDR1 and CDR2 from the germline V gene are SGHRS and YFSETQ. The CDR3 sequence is CASSSAQRGDIQYF. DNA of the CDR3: TGCGCCAGCAGCTCGGCCCAGCGAGGGGACATTCAGTACTTC.

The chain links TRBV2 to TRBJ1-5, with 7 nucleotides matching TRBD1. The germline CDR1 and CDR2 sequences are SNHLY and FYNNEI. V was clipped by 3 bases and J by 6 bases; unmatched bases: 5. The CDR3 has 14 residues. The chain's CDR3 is CASSDRGLGQPQHF. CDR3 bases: TGTGCCAGCAGTGATAGGGGGCTAGGTCAGCCCCAGCATTTT. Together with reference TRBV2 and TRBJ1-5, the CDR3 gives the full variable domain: EPEVTQTPSHQVTQMGQEVILRCVPISNHLYFYWYRQILGQKVEFLVSFYNNEISEKSEIFDDQFSVERPDGSNFTLKIRSTKLEDSAMYFCASSDRGLGQPQHFGDGTRLSIL.

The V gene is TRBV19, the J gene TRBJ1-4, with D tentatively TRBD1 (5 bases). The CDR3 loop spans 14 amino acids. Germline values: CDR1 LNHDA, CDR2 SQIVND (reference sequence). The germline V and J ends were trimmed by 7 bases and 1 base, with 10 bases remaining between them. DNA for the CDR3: TGTGCCAGTAAGGAAAGGGGAACTAATGAAAAACTGTTTTTT. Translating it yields CASKERGTNEKLFF.

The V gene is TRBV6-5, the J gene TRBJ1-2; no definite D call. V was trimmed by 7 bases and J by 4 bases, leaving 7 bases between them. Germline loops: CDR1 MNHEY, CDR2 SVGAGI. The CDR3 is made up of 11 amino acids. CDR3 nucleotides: TGTGCCAGCACCGAAGGCTATGGCTACACCTTC. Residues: CASTEGYGYTF.

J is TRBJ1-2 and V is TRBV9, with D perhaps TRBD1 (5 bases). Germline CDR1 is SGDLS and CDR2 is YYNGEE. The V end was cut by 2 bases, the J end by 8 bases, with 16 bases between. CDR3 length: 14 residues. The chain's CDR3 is CASSVTGTRGGYTF. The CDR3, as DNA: TGTGCCAGCAGCGTTACCGGGACCCGAGGGGGCTACACCTTC.

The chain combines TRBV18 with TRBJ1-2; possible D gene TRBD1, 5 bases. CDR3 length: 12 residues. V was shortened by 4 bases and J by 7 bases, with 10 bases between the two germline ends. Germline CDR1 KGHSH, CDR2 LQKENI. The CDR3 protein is CASSLDSRGYTF. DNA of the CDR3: TGTGCCAGCTCACTCGACAGCCGTGGCTACACCTTC.

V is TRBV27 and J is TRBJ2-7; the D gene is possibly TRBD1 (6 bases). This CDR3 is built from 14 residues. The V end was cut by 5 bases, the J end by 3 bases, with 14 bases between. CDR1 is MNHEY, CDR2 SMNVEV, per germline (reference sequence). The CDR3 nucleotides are TGTGCCAGCAGTACCGCAGGGGTCAGCTACGAGCAGTACTTC. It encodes CASSTAGVSYEQYF.

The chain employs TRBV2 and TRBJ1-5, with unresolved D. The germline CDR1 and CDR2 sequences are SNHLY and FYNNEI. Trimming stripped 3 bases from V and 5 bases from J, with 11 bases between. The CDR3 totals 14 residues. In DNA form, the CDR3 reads TGTGCCAGCAGTGATTCAAACGGAGATCAGCCCCAGCATTTT. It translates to CASSDSNGDQPQHF.

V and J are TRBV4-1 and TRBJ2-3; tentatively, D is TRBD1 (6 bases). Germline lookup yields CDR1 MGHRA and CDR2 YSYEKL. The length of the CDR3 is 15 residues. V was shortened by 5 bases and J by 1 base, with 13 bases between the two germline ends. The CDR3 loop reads CASSLEGHGTDTQYF. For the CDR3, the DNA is TGCGCCAGCAGCTTAGAGGGACATGGCACAGATACGCAGTATTTT.

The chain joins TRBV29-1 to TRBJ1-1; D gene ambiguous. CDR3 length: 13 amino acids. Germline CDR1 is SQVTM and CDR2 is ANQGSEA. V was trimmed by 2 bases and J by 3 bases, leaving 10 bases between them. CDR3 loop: CSVELGADTEAFF. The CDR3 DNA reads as TGCAGCGTTGAATTGGGCGCGGACACTGAAGCTTTCTTT.

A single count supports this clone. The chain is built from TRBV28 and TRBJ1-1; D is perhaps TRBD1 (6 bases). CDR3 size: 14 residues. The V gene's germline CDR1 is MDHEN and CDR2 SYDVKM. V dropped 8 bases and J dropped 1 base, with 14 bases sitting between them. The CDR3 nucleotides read TGTGCCAGCTGGGGGGGCAGCGGGAACACTGAAGCTTTCTTT. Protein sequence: CASWGGSGNTEAFF.

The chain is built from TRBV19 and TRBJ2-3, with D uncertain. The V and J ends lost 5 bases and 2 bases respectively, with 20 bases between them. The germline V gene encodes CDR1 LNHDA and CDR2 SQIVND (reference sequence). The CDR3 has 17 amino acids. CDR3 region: CASSSRMSVSSTDTQYF. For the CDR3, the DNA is TGTGCCAGTAGTTCCCGGATGAGCGTAAGCTCCACAGATACGCAGTATTTT.

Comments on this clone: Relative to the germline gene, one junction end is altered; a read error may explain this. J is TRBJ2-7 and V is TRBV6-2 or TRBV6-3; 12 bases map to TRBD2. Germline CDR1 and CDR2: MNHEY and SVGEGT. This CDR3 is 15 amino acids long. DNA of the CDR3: TGTGCCAGCAGTTACCCCGGACTAGCGGGGTCCCCGAAGACCTTC. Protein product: CASSYPGLAGSPKTF.

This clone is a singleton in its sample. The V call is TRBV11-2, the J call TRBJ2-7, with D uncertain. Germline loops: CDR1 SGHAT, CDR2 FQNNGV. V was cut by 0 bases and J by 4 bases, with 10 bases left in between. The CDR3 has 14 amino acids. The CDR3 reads CASSLDVALYEQYF. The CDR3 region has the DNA TGTGCCAGCAGCTTAGATGTGGCCCTATACGAGCAGTACTTC.

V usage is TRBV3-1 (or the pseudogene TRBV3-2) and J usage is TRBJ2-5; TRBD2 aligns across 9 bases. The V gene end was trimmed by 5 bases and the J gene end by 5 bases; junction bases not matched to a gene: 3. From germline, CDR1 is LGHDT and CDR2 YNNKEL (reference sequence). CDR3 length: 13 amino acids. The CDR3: CASSAGGRETQYF. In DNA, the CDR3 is TGTGCCAGCAGCGCGGGGGGGCGGGAGACCCAGTACTTC.

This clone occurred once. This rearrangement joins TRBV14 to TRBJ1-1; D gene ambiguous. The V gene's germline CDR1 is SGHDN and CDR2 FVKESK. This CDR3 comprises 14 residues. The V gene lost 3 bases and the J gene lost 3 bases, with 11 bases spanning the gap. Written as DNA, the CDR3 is TGTGCCAGCAGCCAGCTGGGCAGCTACACTGAAGCTTTCTTT. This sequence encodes CASSQLGSYTEAFF.